What follows are 10 T cell receptor beta chains derived from one specimen sequenced in a study of T cell clonality in common variable immunodeficiency. Data came from immunoSEQ multiplex PCR; TCRdb stores just in-frame clones and leaves some out. The profile covers tens of thousands of clones, none occurring a single time. The specimen was peripheral blood mononuclear cells. Receptors were obtained from a person aged 18 to 75 in good health.

This clone was detected ten times or more. CDR3 amino acids: CASSYGLLGSNQPQHF. The sequenced CDR3 bases are TGTGCCAGCAGTTACGGTCTGTTAGGGAGCAATCAGCCC. This chain joins TRBV6-2 or TRBV6-3 and TRBJ1-5; no reliable D call. The read terminates 3 residues ahead of where the CDR3 ends, so the germline J gene completes it. The CDR3 runs 16 residues. Trimming removed 2 bases at V and 1 base at J, with 12 bases between. Germline V gene data show CDR1 as MNHEY and CDR2 as SVGEGT.

This clone appeared many times. Read sequence stops 3 residues before the CDR3 end, and the germline J gene provides the missing end. The rearrangement uses TRBV19 and TRBJ1-1; 9 nucleotides align to TRBD1. The J segment lost 3 bases and the V segment lost 7 bases, leaving 9 bases of the junction unmatched. The CDR3 loop spans 15 amino acids. From germline, CDR1 is LNHDA and CDR2 SQIVND (reference sequence). The CDR3 bases that were read are TGTGCCAGTATTTTATCCGGGACAGGGTACACTGAA. Its translation: CASILSGTGYTE. The whole CDR3 sequence is CASILSGTGYTEAFF.

At least ten counts were recorded for this clone. The read falls 3 residues short of the CDR3 end, and the missing part is taken from the germline J gene. The J gene is TRBJ1-1, the V gene TRBV11-2, with a tentative D call TRBD1 (5 bases). The V gene's germline CDR1 is SGHAT and CDR2 FQNNGV. The CDR3 is 14 amino acids. CDR3 DNA, as far as it was read: TGTGCCAGCACCCAAATGAGATCGACAGATGGA. Amino acids: CASTQMRSTDG. The full CDR3 reads CASTQMRSTDGAFF.

This clone showed up many times. The read terminates 3 residues ahead of where the CDR3 ends, so the germline J gene completes it. J is TRBJ2-1 and V is TRBV5-1, with TRBD2 matching over 16 bases. The CDR3 totals 15 residues. In germline, CDR1 is SGHRS, CDR2 YFSETQ. V shed 3 bases, J shed 7 bases, and the junction held 1 base outside the gene matches. The chain's CDR3 is CASSWGLAGGNEQFF. The covered CDR3 bases are TGCGCCAGCAGCTGGGGACTAGCGGGAGGGAATGAG. The entire variable domain, with the rest obtained from reference TRBV5-1 and TRBJ2-1, is as follows: KAGVTQTPRYLIKTRGQQVTLSCSPISGHRSVSWYQQTPGQGLQFLFEYFSETQRNKGNFPGRFSGRQFSNSRSEMNVSTLELGDSALYLCASSWGLAGGNEQFFGPGTRLTVL.

There are many counts of this clone. With the read ending 3 residues before the CDR3 end, the germline J gene is used to fill in that end. V gene TRBV30 combines with J gene TRBJ2-7; 8 bases align to TRBD2. Unmatched junction bases numbered 6, after V lost 0 bases and J lost 5 bases. This CDR3 is 14 amino acids long. CDR1 is GTSNPN, CDR2 SVGIG, per germline (reference sequence). CDR3 DNA (partial): TGTGCCTGGAGTGTGAATAGCGGGGCAGACGAG. Its protein product is CAWSVNSGADE. The complete CDR3 protein is CAWSVNSGADEQYF.

Concerning this clone itself: Read data end 3 residues before the CDR3 end; the end is taken from the germline J gene. J is TRBJ1-3 and V is TRBV11-2, with 7 positions matching TRBD1. The CDR3 runs to 15 residues. V trimming: 10 bases; J trimming: 0 bases; junction bases outside the gene matches: 9. The germline V gene has CDR1 SGHAT and CDR2 FQNNGV. This CDR3 reads CATKKGASSGNTIYF. CDR3 bases read: TGTGCCACAAAGAAGGGGGCCAGCTCTGGAAACACC.

This clone was seen many times. The read halts 3 residues ahead of the CDR3 end, with the missing end drawn from the germline J gene. The chain employs TRBV5-1 and TRBJ2-7; weak D call: TRBD1 (5 bases). There are 12 residues in the CDR3. Looked up from germline, CDR1 is SGHRS and CDR2 is YFSETQ. Between the trimmed V and J ends, which lost 3 bases and 3 bases, there was a span of 7 bases. The DNA read from the CDR3 is TGCGCCAGCAGCTCCCAGGGCTACGAG. Its translation is CASSSQGYE. The complete CDR3 protein is CASSSQGYEQYF.

This clone was observed many times. Read coverage stops 3 residues before the CDR3 terminus; the germline J gene supplies the remainder. This chain connects TRBV29-1 to TRBJ2-7, with 9 bases that match TRBD1. After removal of 4 bases from V and 5 bases from J, the junction contained 9 bases not matched to a gene. The CDR3 loop spans 14 amino acids. CDR1 and CDR2 from the germline V gene are SQVTM and ANQGSEA. This chain's CDR3 is CSVGDGTGYNEQYF. Partial CDR3 DNA: TGCAGCGTTGGCGACGGGACAGGGTACAACGAG.

This clone has at least ten counts. The sequence runs out 3 residues before the end of the CDR3; the remainder is reconstructed from the germline J gene. J is TRBJ2-3 and V is TRBV7-3; 13 bases match TRBD2. The CDR3 is made up of 18 amino acids. Germline V gives CDR1 SGHTA, CDR2 FQGTGA. With V trimmed by 4 bases and J by 1 base, 8 bases remained unmatched. CDR3 in amino acids: CASSSPGLAGRGTDTQYF. The covered CDR3 bases are TGTGCCAGCAGCTCACCGGGACTAGCGGGGAGGGGCACAGATACG.

Ten or more counts support this clone. Read coverage stops 3 residues before the CDR3 terminus; the germline J gene supplies the remainder. This chain connects TRBV5-1 to TRBJ1-1; possible D gene TRBD1, 5 bases. Per the germline V gene, CDR1 is SGHRS and CDR2 is YFSETQ. V lost 0 bases, J lost 1 base, and 10 bases lay in between. The CDR3 contains 15 residues. The CDR3 sequence: CASSLGVDRNTEAFF. CDR3 DNA, as far as it was read: TGCGCCAGCAGCTTGGGGGTCGACAGGAACACTGAA. The full variable domain, rest sourced from reference TRBV5-1 and TRBJ1-1, is KAGVTQTPRYLIKTRGQQVTLSCSPISGHRSVSWYQQTPGQGLQFLFEYFSETQRNKGNFPGRFSGRQFSNSRSEMNVSTLELGDSALYLCASSLGVDRNTEAFFGQGTRLTVV.